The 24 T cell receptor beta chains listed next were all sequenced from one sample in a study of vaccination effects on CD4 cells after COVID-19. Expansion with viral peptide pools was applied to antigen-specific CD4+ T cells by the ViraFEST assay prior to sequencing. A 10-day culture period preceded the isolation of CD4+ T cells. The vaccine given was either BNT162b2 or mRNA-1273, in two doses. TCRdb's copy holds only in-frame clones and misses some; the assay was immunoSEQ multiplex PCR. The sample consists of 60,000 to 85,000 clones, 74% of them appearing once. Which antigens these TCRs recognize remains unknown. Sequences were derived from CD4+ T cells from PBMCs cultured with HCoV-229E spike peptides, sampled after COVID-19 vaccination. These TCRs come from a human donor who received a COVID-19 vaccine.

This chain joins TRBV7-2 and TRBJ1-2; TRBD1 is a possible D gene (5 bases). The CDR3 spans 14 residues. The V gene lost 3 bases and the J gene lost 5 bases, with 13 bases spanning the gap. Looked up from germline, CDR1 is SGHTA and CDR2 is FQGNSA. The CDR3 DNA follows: TGTGCCAGCAGCTTTGGGGGAGCGCAATATGGCTACACCTTC. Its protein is CASSFGGAQYGYTF. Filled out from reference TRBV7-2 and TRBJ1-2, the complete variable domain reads GAGVSQSPSNKVTEKGKDVELRCDPISGHTALYWYRQSLGQGLEFLIYFQGNSAPDKSGLPSDRFSAERTGGSVSTLTIQRTQQEDSAVYLCASSFGGAQYGYTFGSGTRLTVV.

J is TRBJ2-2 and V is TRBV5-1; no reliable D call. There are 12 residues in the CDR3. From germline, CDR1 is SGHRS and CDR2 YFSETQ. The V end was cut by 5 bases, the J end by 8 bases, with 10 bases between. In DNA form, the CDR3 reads TGCGCCAGCAGACCGGAGACGGGGGAGCTGTTTTTT. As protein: CASRPETGELFF.

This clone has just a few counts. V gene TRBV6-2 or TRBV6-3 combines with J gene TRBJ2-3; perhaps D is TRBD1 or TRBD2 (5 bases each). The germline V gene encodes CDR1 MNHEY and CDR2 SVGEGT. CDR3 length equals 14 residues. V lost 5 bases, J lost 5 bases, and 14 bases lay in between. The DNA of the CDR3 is TGTGCCAGCAGTAGGGGCGAGGGCATAGATACGCAGTATTTT. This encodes CASSRGEGIDTQYF.

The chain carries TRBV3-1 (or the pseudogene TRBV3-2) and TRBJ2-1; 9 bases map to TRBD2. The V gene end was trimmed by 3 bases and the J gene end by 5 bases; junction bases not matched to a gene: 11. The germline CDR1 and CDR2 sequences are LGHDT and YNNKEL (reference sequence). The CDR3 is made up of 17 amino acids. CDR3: CASSHRAQRGADNEQFF. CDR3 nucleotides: TGTGCCAGCAGCCATCGAGCCCAGCGGGGGGCGGACAATGAGCAGTTCTTC.

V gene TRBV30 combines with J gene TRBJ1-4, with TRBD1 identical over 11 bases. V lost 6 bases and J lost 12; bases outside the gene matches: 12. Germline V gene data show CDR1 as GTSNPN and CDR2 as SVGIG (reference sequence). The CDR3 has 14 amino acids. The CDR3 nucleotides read TGTGCCTGTAACGTCCCGGGACAGGGGGGCCAACTGTTTTTT. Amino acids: CACNVPGQGGQLFF.

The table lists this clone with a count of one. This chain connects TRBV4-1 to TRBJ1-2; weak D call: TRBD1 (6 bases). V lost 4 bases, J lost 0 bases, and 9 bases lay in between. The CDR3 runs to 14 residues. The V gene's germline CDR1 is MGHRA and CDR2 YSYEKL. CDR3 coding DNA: TGCGCCAGCAGCCCCGCAGGGGCTAACTATGGCTACACCTTC. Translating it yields CASSPAGANYGYTF.

The CDR3 DNA reads as TGTGCCAGCAGCGTGGACAGGGGGGGTGCTGAAGCTTTCTTT. It codes for CASSVDRGGAEAFF. The V call is TRBV11-2, the J call TRBJ1-1; 10 nucleotides agree with TRBD1. Germline lookup yields CDR1 SGHAT and CDR2 FQNNGV. The CDR3 is 14 amino acids. The J segment lost 6 bases and the V segment lost 5 bases, leaving 6 bases of the junction unmatched.

CDR3 DNA sequence: TGTGCCAGCAGTCGGGACATCTCTGGGGCCAACGTCCTGACTTTC. Translation gives CASSRDISGANVLTF. This rearrangement joins TRBV2 to TRBJ2-6, with a tentative D call TRBD1 (6 bases). Trimming shortened V by 5 bases and J by 0 bases, and 8 bases separated the two germline ends. The V gene's germline CDR1 is SNHLY and CDR2 FYNNEI. CDR3 length: 15 residues. Drawing the rest from reference TRBV2 and TRBJ2-6, the complete variable domain is EPEVTQTPSHQVTQMGQEVILRCVPISNHLYFYWYRQILGQKVEFLVSFYNNEISEKSEIFDDQFSVERPDGSNFTLKIRSTKLEDSAMYFCASSRDISGANVLTFGAGSRLTVL.

CDR3 nucleotide sequence: TGTGCCAGCAGCTTAACGCTCGGGGGCGTCAGCTCCTACGAGCAGTACGTC. Amino acid sequence: CASSLTLGGVSSYEQYV. The rearrangement uses TRBV7-3 and TRBJ2-7, with D perhaps TRBD1 or TRBD2 (6 bases each). Germline CDR1 reads SGHTA; CDR2 reads FQGTGA. The V end lost 0 bases, the J end lost 0 bases, and 15 bases lay between the germline ends. This CDR3 contains 17 residues.

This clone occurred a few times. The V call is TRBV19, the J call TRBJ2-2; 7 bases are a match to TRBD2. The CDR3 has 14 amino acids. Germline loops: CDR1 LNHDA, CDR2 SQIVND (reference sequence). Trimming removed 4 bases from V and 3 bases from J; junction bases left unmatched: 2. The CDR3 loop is CASSKGRDTGELFF. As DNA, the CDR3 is TGTGCCAGTAGTAAGGGGAGGGACACCGGGGAGCTGTTTTTT.

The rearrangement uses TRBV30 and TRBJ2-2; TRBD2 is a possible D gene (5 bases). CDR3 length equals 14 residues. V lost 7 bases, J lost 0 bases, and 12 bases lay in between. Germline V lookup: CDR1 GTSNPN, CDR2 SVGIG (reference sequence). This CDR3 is CALTRGANTGELFF. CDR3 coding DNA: TGTGCCTTAACCCGGGGTGCGAACACCGGGGAGCTGTTTTTT. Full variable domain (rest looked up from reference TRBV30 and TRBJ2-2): SQTIHQWPATLVQPVGSPLSLECTVEGTSNPNLYWYRQAAGRGLQLLFYSVGIGQISSEVPQNLSASRPQDRQFILSSKKLLLSDSGFYLCALTRGANTGELFFGEGSRLTVL.

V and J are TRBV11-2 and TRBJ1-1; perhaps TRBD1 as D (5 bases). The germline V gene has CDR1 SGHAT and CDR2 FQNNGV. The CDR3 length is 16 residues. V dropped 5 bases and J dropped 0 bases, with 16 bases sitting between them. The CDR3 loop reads CASSPRGGRLNTEAFF. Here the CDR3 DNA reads TGTGCCAGCAGCCCCCGGGGGGGGAGGTTGAACACTGAAGCTTTCTTT.

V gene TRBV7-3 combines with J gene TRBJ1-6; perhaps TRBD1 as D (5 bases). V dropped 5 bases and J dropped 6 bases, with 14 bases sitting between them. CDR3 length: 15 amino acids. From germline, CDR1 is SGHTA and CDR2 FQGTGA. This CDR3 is CASSGAARTNSPLHF. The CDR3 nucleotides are TGTGCCAGCAGCGGGGCAGCGAGAACTAATTCACCCCTCCACTTT.

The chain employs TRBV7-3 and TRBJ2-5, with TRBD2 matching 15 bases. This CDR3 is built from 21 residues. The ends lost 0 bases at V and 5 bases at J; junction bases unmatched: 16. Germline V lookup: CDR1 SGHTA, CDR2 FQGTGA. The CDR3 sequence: CASSLTGTSGGTNPQGETQYF. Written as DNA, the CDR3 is TGTGCCAGCAGCTTAACGGGGACTAGCGGGGGGACTAACCCCCAAGGGGAGACCCAGTACTTC.

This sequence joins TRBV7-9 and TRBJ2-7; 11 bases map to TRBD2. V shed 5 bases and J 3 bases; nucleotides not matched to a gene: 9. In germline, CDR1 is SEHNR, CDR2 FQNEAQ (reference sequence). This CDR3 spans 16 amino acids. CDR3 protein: CASSPLTSGGDYEQYV. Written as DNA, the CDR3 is TGTGCCAGCAGCCCCCTAACTAGCGGGGGAGACTACGAGCAGTACGTC.

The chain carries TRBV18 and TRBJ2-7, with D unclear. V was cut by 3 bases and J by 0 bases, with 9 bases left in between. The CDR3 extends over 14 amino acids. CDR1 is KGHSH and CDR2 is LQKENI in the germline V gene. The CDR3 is CASSPQVSSYEQYV. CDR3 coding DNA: TGTGCCAGCTCACCGCAGGTGAGCTCCTACGAGCAGTACGTC.

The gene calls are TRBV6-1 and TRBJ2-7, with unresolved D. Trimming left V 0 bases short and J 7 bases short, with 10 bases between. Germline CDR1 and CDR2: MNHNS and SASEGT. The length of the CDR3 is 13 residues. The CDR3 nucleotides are TGTGCCAGCAGTGAAGCGCGCGTGGGTGAGCAGTACGTC. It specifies CASSEARVGEQYV.

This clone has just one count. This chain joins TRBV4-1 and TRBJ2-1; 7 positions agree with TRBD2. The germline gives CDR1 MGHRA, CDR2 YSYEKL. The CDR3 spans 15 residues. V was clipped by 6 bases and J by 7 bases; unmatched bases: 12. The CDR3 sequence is CASSRTGGSMNEQFF. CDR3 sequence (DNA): TGCGCCAGCAGTCGGACCGGGGGGTCTATGAATGAGCAGTTCTTC.

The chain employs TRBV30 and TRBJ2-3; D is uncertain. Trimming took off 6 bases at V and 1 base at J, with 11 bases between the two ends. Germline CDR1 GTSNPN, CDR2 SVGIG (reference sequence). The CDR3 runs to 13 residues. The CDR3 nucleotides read TGTGCCTGTCCCTTTGGGGGCACAGATACGCAGTATTTT. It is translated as CACPFGGTDTQYF.

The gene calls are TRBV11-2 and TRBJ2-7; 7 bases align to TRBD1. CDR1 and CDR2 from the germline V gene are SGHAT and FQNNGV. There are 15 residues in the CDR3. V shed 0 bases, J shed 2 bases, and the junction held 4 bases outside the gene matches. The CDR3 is CASSLDRQGAYEQYV. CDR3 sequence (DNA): TGTGCCAGCAGCTTAGATAGACAGGGAGCCTACGAGCAGTACGTC.

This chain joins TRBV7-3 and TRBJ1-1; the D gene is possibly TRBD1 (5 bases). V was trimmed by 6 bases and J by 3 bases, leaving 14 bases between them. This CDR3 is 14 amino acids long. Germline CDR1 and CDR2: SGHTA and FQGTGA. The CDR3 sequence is CASSGQPGDTEAFF. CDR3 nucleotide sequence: TGTGCCAGCAGTGGGCAGCCGGGGGACACTGAAGCTTTCTTT.

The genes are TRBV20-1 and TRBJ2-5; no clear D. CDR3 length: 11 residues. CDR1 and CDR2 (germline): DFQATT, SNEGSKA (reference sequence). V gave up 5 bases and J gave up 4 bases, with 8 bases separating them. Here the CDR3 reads CSAEKSETQYF. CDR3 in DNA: TGCAGTGCTGAAAAATCAGAGACCCAGTACTTC.

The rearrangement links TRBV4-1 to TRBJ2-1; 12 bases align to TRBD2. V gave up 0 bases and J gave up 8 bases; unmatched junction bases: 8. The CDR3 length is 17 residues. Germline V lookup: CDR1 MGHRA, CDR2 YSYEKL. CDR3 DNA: TGCGCCAGCAGCCAAGACCGCCTAGCGGGGGGGCGGGATGAGCAGTTCTTC. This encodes CASSQDRLAGGRDEQFF.

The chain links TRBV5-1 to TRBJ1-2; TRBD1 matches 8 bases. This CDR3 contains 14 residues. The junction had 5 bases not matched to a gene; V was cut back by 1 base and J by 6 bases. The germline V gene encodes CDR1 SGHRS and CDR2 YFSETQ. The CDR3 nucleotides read TGCGCCAGCAGCTTGCCCCAGACAGGGGATGGCTACACCTTC. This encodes CASSLPQTGDGYTF.